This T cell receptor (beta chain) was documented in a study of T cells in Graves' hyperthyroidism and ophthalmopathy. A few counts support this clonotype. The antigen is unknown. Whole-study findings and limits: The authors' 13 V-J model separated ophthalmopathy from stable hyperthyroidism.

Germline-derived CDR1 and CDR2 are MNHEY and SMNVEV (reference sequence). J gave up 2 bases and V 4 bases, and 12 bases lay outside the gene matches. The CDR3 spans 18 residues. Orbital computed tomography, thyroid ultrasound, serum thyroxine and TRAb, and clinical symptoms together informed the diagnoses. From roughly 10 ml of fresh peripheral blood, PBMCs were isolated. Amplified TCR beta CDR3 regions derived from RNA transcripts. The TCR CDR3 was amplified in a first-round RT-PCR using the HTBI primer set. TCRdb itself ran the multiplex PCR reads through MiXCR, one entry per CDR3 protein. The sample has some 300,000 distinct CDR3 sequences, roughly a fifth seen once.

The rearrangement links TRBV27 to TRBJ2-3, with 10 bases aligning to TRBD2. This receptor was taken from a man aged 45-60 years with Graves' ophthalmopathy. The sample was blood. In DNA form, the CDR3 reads TGTGCCAGCAGTTCCTCGACTAGCGGGTTCCCGTACACAGATACGCAGTATTTT. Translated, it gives CASSSSTSGFPYTDTQYF.